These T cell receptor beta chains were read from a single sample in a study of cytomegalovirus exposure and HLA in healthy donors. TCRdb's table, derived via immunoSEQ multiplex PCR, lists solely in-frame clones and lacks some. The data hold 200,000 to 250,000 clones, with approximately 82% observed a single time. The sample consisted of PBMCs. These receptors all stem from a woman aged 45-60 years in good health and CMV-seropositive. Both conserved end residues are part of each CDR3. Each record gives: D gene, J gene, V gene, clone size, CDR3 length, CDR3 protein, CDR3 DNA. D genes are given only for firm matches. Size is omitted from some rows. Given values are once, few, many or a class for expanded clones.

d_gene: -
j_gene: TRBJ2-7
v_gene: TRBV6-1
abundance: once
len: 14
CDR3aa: CASSEVGESYEQYF
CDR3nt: TGTGCCAGCAGTGAAGTAGGGGAATCCTACGAGCAGTACTTC

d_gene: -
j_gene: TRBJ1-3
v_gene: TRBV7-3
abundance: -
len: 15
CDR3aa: CASSLTVGAGNTIYF
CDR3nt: TGTGCCAGCAGCTTAACGGTTGGGGCCGGAAACACCATATATTTT

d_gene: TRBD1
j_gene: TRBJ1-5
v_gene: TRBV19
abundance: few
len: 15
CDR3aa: CASSRDRGYNQPQHF
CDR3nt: TGTGCCAGTAGCCGGGACAGGGGTTACAATCAGCCCCAGCATTTT

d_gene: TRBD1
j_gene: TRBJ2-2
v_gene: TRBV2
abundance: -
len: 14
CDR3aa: CASSRQGDVGELFF
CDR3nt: TGTGCCAGCAGCCGACAGGGGGACGTCGGGGAGCTGTTTTTT

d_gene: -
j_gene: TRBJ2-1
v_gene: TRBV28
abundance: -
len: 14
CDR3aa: CALKGDNPYNEQFF
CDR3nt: TGTGCCCTCAAGGGGGACAACCCCTACAATGAGCAGTTCTTC

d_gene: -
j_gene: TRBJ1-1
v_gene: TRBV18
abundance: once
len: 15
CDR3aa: CASSLGIGGDTEAFF
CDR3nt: TGTGCCAGCTCACTTGGGATAGGGGGGGACACTGAAGCTTTCTTT

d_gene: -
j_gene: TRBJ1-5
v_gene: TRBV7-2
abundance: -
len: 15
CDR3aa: CASSLAGQINQPQHF
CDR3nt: TGTGCCAGCAGCTTAGCTGGACAGATCAATCAGCCCCAGCATTTT

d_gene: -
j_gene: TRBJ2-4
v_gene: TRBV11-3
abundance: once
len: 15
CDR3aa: CASSLVRAGKNIQYF
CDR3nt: TGTGCCAGCAGCTTAGTTCGCGCAGGCAAAAACATTCAGTACTTC

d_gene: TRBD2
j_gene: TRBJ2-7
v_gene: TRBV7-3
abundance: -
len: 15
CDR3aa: CASSLGGGPWNEQYF
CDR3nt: TGTGCCAGCAGCTTAGGCGGGGGACCCTGGAACGAGCAGTACTTC

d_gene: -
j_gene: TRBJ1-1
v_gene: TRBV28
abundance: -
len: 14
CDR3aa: CASSVRGLNTEAFF
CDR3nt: TGTGCCAGCAGTGTTAGGGGACTCAACACTGAAGCTTTCTTT

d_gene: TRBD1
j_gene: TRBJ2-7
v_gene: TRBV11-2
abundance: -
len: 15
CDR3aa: CASTADRVTSDEQYF
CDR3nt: TGTGCCAGCACCGCGGACAGGGTTACGTCCGACGAGCAGTACTTC

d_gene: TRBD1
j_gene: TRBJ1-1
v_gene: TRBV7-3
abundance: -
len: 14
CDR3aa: CASSSGQVNTEAFF
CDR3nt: TGTGCCAGCAGCTCGGGACAGGTGAACACTGAAGCTTTCTTT

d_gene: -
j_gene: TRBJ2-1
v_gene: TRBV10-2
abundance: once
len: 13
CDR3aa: CASSGRSGKEQFF
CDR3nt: TGCGCCAGCAGTGGGCGGAGCGGTAAGGAGCAGTTCTTC

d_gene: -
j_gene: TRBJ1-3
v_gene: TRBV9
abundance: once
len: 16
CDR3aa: CASSPGGQGYGNTIYF
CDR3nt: TGTGCCAGCAGCCCCGGGGGGCAGGGCTATGGAAACACCATATATTTT

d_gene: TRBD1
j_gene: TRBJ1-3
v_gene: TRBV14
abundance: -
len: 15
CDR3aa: CASSLHGTGGNTIYF
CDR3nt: TGTGCCAGCAGCCTACACGGGACAGGTGGAAACACCATATATTTT

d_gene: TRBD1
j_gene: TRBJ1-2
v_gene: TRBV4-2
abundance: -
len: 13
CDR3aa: CASSLTGENGYTF
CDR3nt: TGTGCCAGCAGCTTGACAGGGGAAAATGGCTACACCTTC

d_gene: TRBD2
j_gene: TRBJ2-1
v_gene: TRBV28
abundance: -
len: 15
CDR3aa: CASSPGTSANNEQFF
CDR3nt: TGTGCCAGCAGTCCCGGGACTAGCGCAAACAATGAGCAGTTCTTC

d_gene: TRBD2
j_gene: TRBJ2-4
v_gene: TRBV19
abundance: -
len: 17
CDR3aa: CASSIEGGPSAKNIQYF
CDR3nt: TGTGCCAGTAGTATAGAGGGAGGGCCCTCAGCCAAAAACATTCAGTACTTC

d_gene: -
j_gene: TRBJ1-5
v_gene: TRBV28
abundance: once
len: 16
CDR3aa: CASREQRKAGNQPQHF
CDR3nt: TGTGCCAGCAGGGAACAGCGGAAGGCCGGCAATCAGCCCCAGCATTTT

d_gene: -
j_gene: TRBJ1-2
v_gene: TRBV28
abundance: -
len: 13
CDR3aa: CASSPPLGAGYTF
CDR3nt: TGTGCCAGCAGTCCCCCATTGGGGGCTGGCTACACCTTC

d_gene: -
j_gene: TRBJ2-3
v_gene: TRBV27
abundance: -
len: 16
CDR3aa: CASSPSSGWARDTQYF
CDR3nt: TGTGCCAGCAGTCCCTCCTCGGGGTGGGCTCGCGATACGCAGTATTTT

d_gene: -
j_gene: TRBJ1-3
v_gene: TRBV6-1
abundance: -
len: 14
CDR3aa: CASSITGIGNTIYF
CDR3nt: TGTGCCAGCAGTATAACAGGGATCGGAAACACCATATATTTT

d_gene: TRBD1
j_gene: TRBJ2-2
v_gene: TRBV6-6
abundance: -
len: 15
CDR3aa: CASRPDRGPPGELFF
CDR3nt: TGTGCCAGCAGACCGGACAGGGGGCCTCCCGGGGAGCTGTTTTTT

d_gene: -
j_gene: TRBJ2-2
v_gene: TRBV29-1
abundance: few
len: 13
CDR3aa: CSGGHSNTGELFF
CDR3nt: TGCAGCGGGGGACACTCGAACACCGGGGAGCTGTTTTTT

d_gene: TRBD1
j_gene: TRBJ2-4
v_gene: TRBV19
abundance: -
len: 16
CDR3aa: CASSIGTDLAKNIQYF
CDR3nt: TGTGCCAGTAGTATTGGGACAGACCTAGCCAAAAACATTCAGTACTTC

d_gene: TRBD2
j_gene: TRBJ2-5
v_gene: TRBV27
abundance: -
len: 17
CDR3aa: CASSLSVIAGGPETQYF
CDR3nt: TGTGCCAGCAGTTTATCGGTAATAGCGGGGGGGCCAGAGACCCAGTACTTC

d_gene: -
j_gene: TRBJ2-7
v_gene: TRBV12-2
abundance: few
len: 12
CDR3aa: CASRLLSYEQYF
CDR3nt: TGTGCAAGTCGCTTACTCTCCTACGAGCAGTACTTC

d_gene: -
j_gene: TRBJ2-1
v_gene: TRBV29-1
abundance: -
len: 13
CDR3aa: CSVIGASYNEQFF
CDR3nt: TGCAGCGTCATAGGGGCCTCCTACAATGAGCAGTTCTTC

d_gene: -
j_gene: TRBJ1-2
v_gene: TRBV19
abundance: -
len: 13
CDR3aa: CASSVGQIEGYTF
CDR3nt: TGTGCCAGTAGTGTCGGACAGATCGAAGGCTACACCTTC

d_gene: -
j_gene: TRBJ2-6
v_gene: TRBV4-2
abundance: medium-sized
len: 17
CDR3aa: CASSQDEGGSGANVLTF
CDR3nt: TGTGCCAGCAGCCAAGACGAAGGGGGCTCTGGGGCCAACGTCCTGACTTTC

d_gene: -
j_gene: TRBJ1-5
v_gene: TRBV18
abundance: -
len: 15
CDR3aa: CASSPGGRSNQPQHF
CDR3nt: TGTGCCAGCTCACCCGGAGGACGTAGCAATCAGCCCCAGCATTTT

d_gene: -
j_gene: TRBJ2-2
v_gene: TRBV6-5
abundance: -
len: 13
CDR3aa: CASSYLGAGELFF
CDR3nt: TGTGCCAGCAGTTACCTCGGGGCCGGGGAGCTGTTTTTT

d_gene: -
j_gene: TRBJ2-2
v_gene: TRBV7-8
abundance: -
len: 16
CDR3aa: CASSPIPLRGTGELFF
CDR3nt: TGTGCCAGCAGCCCCATCCCATTGCGGGGCACCGGGGAGCTGTTTTTT

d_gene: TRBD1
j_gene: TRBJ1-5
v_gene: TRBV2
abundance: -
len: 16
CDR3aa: CASSSVTGTGNQPQHF
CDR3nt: TGTGCCAGCAGTTCTGTAACAGGGACAGGCAATCAGCCCCAGCATTTT

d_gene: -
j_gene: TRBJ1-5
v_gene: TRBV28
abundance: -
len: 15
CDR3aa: CASISGFTSNQPQHF
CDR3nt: TGTGCCAGCATCTCGGGGTTTACTAGCAATCAGCCCCAGCATTTT

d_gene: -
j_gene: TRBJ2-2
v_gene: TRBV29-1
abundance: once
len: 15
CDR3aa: CSVFLSGLGTGELFF
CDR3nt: TGCAGCGTTTTCTTATCAGGGCTCGGCACCGGGGAGCTGTTTTTT

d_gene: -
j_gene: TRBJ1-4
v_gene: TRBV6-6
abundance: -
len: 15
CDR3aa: CASSKDRRGNEKLFF
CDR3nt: TGTGCCAGCAGCAAGGACCGAAGGGGAAATGAAAAACTGTTTTTT

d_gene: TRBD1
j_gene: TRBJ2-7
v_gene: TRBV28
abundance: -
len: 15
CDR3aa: CASSPTWDSSYEQYF
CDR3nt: TGTGCCAGCAGTCCAACCTGGGACAGCTCCTACGAGCAGTACTTC

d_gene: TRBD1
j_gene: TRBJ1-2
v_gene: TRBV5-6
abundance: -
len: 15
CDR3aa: CASSRDSRTHYGYTF
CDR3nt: TGTGCCAGCAGCAGGGACAGTCGAACCCACTATGGCTACACCTTC

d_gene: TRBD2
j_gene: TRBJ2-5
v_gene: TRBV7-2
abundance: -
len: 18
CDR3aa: CASSPQSVRGTRGETQYF
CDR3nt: TGTGCCAGCAGCCCACAAAGCGTTCGAGGGACTAGGGGGGAGACCCAGTACTTC

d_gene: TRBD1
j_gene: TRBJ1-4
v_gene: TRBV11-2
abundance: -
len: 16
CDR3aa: CASSLSSTGKSEKLFF
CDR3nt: TGTGCCAGCAGCCTCTCTTCGACAGGGAAGTCGGAAAAACTGTTTTTT

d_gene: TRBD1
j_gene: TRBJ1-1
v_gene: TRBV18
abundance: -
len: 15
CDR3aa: CASSTPGQRNTEAFF
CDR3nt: TGTGCCAGCTCAACACCGGGACAGAGGAACACTGAAGCTTTCTTT

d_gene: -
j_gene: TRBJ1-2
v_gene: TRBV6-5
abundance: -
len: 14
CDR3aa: CASTPGWGVAGYTF
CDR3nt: TGTGCCAGCACTCCCGGGTGGGGGGTCGCAGGCTACACCTTC

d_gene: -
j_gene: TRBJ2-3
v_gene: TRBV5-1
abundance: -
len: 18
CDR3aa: CASSLAWGMSGYTDTQYF
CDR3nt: TGCGCCAGCAGCTTGGCCTGGGGTATGAGCGGTTACACAGATACGCAGTATTTT

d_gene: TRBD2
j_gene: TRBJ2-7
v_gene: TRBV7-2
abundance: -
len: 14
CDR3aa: CASREASGADEQYF
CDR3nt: TGTGCCAGCAGGGAGGCTAGCGGGGCCGACGAGCAGTACTTC

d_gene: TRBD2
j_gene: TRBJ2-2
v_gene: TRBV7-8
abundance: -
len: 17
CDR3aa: CASSLLLQRGNTGELFF
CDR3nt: TGTGCCAGCAGCTTACTCCTGCAGCGGGGGAACACCGGGGAGCTGTTTTTT

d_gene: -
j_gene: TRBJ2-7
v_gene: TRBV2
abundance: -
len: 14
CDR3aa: CASSEEAGFYEQYF
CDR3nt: TGTGCCAGCAGTGAGGAGGCGGGGTTCTACGAGCAGTACTTC

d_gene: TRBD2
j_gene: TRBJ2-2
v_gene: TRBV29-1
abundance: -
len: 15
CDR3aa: CSVESGTGGTGELFF
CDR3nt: TGCAGCGTTGAGTCGGGGACGGGAGGGACCGGGGAGCTGTTTTTT

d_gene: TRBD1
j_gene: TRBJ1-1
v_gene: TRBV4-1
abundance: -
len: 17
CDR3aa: CASSQGRTGGAFTEAFF
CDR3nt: TGCGCCAGCAGCCAAGGACGGACAGGGGGCGCTTTTACTGAAGCTTTCTTT

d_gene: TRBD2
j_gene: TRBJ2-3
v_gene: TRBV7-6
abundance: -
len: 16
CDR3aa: CASSLALAANTDTQYF
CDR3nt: TGTGCCAGCAGCTTAGCACTAGCGGCGAACACAGATACGCAGTATTTT

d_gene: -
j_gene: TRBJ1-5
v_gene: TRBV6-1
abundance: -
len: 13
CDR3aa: CASSDERYQPQHF
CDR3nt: TGTGCCAGCAGTGATGAGCGATATCAGCCCCAGCATTTT